A selection of T cell receptor beta chains follows, all from one sample in a study of Ad26.COV2.S vaccination and SARS-CoV-2 variants. Clones were read by immunoSEQ multiplex PCR, and TCRdb kept only the in-frame ones, dropping some. The table has roughly 450,000 clones, about 93% seen once; the top ten hold about 12%. Sequenced here: peripheral blood, sampled in a trial of Ad26.COV2.S vaccine versus placebo. Receptors were obtained from a person aged 18-65 years who received the Ad26.COV2.S COVID-19 vaccine or a placebo. Each CDR3 is given with its conserved first and last residue. A D gene is named only where the DNA matches it firmly. Not every row has a clone size; where given, it reads once, few, many or a size class.

j_call	clone_size	v_call	d_call	cdr3_aa	cdr3_nt
TRBJ2-2	-	TRBV5-6	-	CASSLATGELFF	TGTGCCAGCAGCTTGGCAACCGGGGAGCTGTTTTTT
TRBJ1-1	-	TRBV29-1	-	CSVGTGGTEAFF	TGCAGCGTTGGCACAGGTGGAACTGAAGCTTTCTTT
TRBJ1-5	-	TRBV28	TRBD1	CASSSGTGYQPQHF	TGTGCCAGCAGTTCCGGGACAGGGTATCAGCCCCAGCATTTT
TRBJ1-1	-	TRBV30	-	CAWSVRARIRGTEAFF	TGTGCCTGGAGTGTAAGGGCGAGGATTAGGGGAACTGAAGCTTTCTTT
TRBJ2-7	-	TRBV19	-	CASSNGQGSNEQYF	TGTGCCAGTAGTAATGGGCAGGGTAGCAACGAGCAGTACTTC
TRBJ2-7	-	TRBV18	TRBD1	CASSPSTGGTYEQYF	TGTGCCAGCTCACCCTCGACAGGGGGTACCTACGAGCAGTACTTC
TRBJ2-2	-	TRBV6-5	TRBD1	CASRDRGRAGELFF	TGTGCCAGCAGAGACAGGGGGCGGGCCGGGGAGCTGTTTTTT
TRBJ2-3	once	TRBV9	TRBD2	CASSVYRTSVTDTQYF	TGTGCCAGCAGCGTATACCGGACTAGCGTGACAGATACGCAGTATTTT
TRBJ2-1	-	TRBV6-2/TRBV6-3	TRBD2	CASSPAGTTYNEQFF	TGTGCCAGCAGCCCAGCGGGAACCACCTACAATGAGCAGTTCTTC
TRBJ2-7	-	TRBV29-1	TRBD1	CSVTGEVHEQYF	TGCAGCGTGACAGGGGAAGTCCACGAGCAGTACTTC
TRBJ2-2	-	TRBV19	-	CASSTRGLGELFF	TGTGCCAGTAGTACACGTGGCCTGGGGGAGCTGTTTTTT
TRBJ2-7	few	TRBV5-4	-	CASSFGQSYEQYF	TGTGCCAGCAGCTTTGGACAGTCCTACGAGCAGTACTTC
TRBJ1-2	-	TRBV6-2/TRBV6-3	-	CASSTLGPTDGYTF	TGTGCCAGCAGTACTCTGGGCCCTACGGATGGCTACACCTTC
TRBJ1-1	-	TRBV2	-	CASSADWNTEAFF	TGTGCCAGCAGTGCGGATTGGAACACTGAAGCTTTCTTT
TRBJ2-1	-	TRBV24-1	-	CATSDLDGSSYNEQFF	TGTGCCACCAGTGACCTGGACGGAAGCTCCTACAATGAGCAGTTCTTC
TRBJ2-6	-	TRBV27	-	CATLVGGPLSGANVLTF	TGTGCCACACTTGTTGGAGGGCCTCTCTCTGGGGCCAACGTCCTGACTTTC
TRBJ2-2	-	TRBV14	-	CASSQVWSTGELFF	TGTGCCAGCAGCCAAGTGTGGTCCACCGGGGAGCTGTTTTTT
TRBJ2-5	-	TRBV3-1/TRBV3-2	TRBD2	CASSRTSANALQETQYF	TGTGCCAGCAGCCGGACTAGCGCCAATGCCCTCCAAGAGACCCAGTACTTC
TRBJ2-1	-	TRBV6-5	TRBD2	CASSKPGLVGNEQFF	TGTGCCAGCAGTAAACCGGGACTAGTCGGCAATGAGCAGTTCTTC
TRBJ1-1	-	TRBV7-2	TRBD1	CASSLLGQANTEAFF	TGTGCCAGCAGCTTGTTGGGACAGGCGAACACTGAAGCTTTCTTT
TRBJ2-7	-	TRBV30	-	CAWREGVAYEQYF	TGTGCCTGGAGGGAGGGCGTAGCCTACGAGCAGTACTTC
TRBJ2-3	-	TRBV2	-	CASSDTQYF	TGTGCCAGCAGTGATACGCAGTATTTT
TRBJ2-1	-	TRBV7-2	-	CASSLGRASSYNEQFF	TGTGCCAGCAGCTTAGGGCGGGCTAGCTCCTACAATGAGCAGTTCTTC
TRBJ1-1	-	TRBV6-5	-	CASSRGSMNTEAFF	TGTGCCAGCAGCCGGGGGAGCATGAACACTGAAGCTTTCTTT
TRBJ2-7	-	TRBV6-4	TRBD2	CASSISGLEGLYEQYF	TGTGCCAGCAGTATTAGCGGGCTGGAGGGACTGTACGAGCAGTACTTC
TRBJ1-6	-	TRBV28	-	CASSLRDRLYNSPLHF	TGTGCCAGCAGTTTACGGGACCGATTGTATAATTCACCCCTCCACTTT
TRBJ2-4	-	TRBV27	-	CASSPMRDWAKNIQYF	TGTGCCAGCAGCCCTATGAGGGATTGGGCCAAAAACATTCAGTACTTC
TRBJ2-7	-	TRBV29-1	-	CSARDSQSYEQYF	TGCAGCGCCCGGGACTCCCAGTCCTACGAGCAGTACTTC
TRBJ1-2	-	TRBV19	-	CASKDRGMVNYGYTF	TGTGCCAGTAAGGATCGGGGTATGGTTAACTATGGCTACACCTTC
TRBJ2-7	-	TRBV5-5	-	CASSFRLDYEQYF	TGTGCCAGCAGCTTCAGGCTGGACTACGAGCAGTACTTC
TRBJ2-5	-	TRBV27	TRBD2	CASHPLDGRGETQYF	TGTGCCAGCCATCCCCTTGACGGGAGGGGAGAGACCCAGTACTTC
TRBJ2-1	-	TRBV7-9	TRBD2	CASSPPSGRGGEQFF	TGTGCCAGCAGCCCCCCTAGCGGGAGGGGGGGTGAGCAGTTCTTC
TRBJ2-7	once	TRBV19	-	CASSIVQGSNYEQYF	TGTGCCAGTAGTATAGTTCAGGGGTCCAACTACGAGCAGTACTTC
TRBJ2-5	once	TRBV5-8	-	CASSFQETQYF	TGTGCCAGCAGCTTTCAAGAGACCCAGTACTTC
TRBJ1-1	-	TRBV4-3	-	CASSQDYNSNTEAFF	TGCGCCAGCAGCCAAGATTATAATTCGAACACTGAAGCTTTCTTT
TRBJ2-2	-	TRBV6-5	TRBD2	CASSYSAGVDTGELFF	TGTGCCAGCAGTTACTCAGCGGGAGTCGACACCGGGGAGCTGTTTTTT
TRBJ1-3	-	TRBV6-2/TRBV6-3	TRBD1	CASSDGQGLAGNTIYF	TGTGCCAGCAGTGACGGACAGGGGCTAGCTGGAAACACCATATATTTT
TRBJ2-6	-	TRBV28	-	CASGVSAGGISGANVLTF	TGTGCCAGCGGGGTCTCGGCAGGGGGGATCTCTGGGGCCAACGTCCTGACTTTC
TRBJ2-5	-	TRBV7-9	-	CASSLGASALTLQETQYF	TGTGCCAGCAGCTTAGGGGCTAGCGCACTTACTTTACAAGAGACCCAGTACTTC
TRBJ1-1	-	TRBV29-1	-	CSVSNTNTEAFF	TGCAGCGTTAGTAACACCAACACTGAAGCTTTCTTT
TRBJ1-1	-	TRBV7-2	-	CASSKTAWPTEAFF	TGTGCCAGCAGCAAAACAGCGTGGCCCACTGAAGCTTTCTTT
TRBJ2-1	-	TRBV9	TRBD1	CASSWTGDYNEQFF	TGTGCCAGCAGCTGGACAGGGGATTACAATGAGCAGTTCTTC
TRBJ1-4	-	TRBV15	TRBD1	CATSILQGWTNEKLFF	TGTGCCACCAGCATCTTACAGGGGTGGACTAATGAAAAACTGTTTTTT
TRBJ1-5	-	TRBV28	TRBD1	CASIRTGGQPQHF	TGTGCCAGCATTCGAACAGGGGGCCAGCCCCAGCATTTT
TRBJ1-1	-	TRBV7-9	-	CASSADPWNTEAFF	TGTGCCAGCAGCGCAGATCCGTGGAACACTGAAGCTTTCTTT
TRBJ2-7	-	TRBV5-1	TRBD1	CASSSRDRGYEQYF	TGCGCCAGCAGCAGCCGGGACAGGGGCTACGAGCAGTACTTC
TRBJ1-2	few	TRBV19	-	CASSSLYYGYTF	TGTGCCAGTAGTTCTCTCTACTATGGCTACACCTTC
TRBJ1-2	-	TRBV7-9	-	CASSLWGQDGYTF	TGTGCCAGCAGCTTATGGGGTCAGGATGGCTACACCTTC